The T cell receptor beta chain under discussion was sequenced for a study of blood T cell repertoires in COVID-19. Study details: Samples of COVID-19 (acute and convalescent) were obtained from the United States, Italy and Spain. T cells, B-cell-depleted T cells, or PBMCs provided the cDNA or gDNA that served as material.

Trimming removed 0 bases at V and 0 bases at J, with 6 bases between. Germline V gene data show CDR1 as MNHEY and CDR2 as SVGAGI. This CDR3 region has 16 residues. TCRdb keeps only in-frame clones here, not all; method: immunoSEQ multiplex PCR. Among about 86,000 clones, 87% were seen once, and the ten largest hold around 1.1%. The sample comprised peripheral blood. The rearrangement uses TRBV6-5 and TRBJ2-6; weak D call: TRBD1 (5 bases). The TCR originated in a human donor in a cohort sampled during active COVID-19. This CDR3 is CASSYSGHSGANVLTF. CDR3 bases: TGTGCCAGCAGTTACTCCGGACACTCTGGGGCCAACGTCCTGACTTTC.